The present T cell receptor (beta chain) was sequenced within a study of cytomegalovirus exposure and HLA in healthy donors. Study-level information: Unique TCR beta sequences numbering fewer than 130 million came from about 179 million T cells in an earlier analysis.

Amplification used 60 Vbeta primers and 13 Jbeta primers. The table came from immunoSEQ multiplex PCR; TCRdb's copy has only in-frame clones and leaves some out. The repertoire includes approximately 140,000 clones, roughly 78% of them detected once, and about 6.7% sits in the top ten. The V gene's germline CDR1 is MNHNS and CDR2 SASEGT. This CDR3 has 17 amino acids. V was trimmed by 4 bases and J by 3 bases, leaving 19 bases between them. The donors, nominally healthy at sampling, likely had unrecorded immune exposures. Source material: PBMCs. The sequence came from a man aged 50-60 years in good health and CMV-seropositive. V and J are TRBV6-1 and TRBJ2-1; TRBD2 might be the D (5 bases). The CDR3 DNA reads TGTGCCAGCAGTGGGGCGGCTAGCAGCCCGGACTACAATGAGCAGTTCTTC. This codes for CASSGAASSPDYNEQFF.